These 25 T cell receptor beta chains originate from one sample sequenced in a study of blood T cell repertoires in COVID-19 (dated by TCRdb to between 2020 and 2021). Library prep was done by the immunoSEQ multiplex PCR assay. TCRdb holds this immuneACCESS table with in-frame rearrangements only. Some clones are missing; in checked studies, unresolved V genes explain under half, and the rest has no known cause. This sample is represented by a few hundred thousand clones; about nine tenths of them were singletons. The top ten constitute almost 4.5% of the sample. Sequenced sample: peripheral blood. The receptors were gathered from a man in his fifties or sixties with acute or convalescent COVID-19.

This clone was seen once. The V gene is TRBV7-7, the J gene TRBJ2-3; no clear D gene. Trimming stripped 3 bases from V and 3 bases from J, with 7 bases between. Per the germline V gene, CDR1 is SSHAT and CDR2 is FNYEAQ (reference sequence). This CDR3 is built from 13 residues. This CDR3 is CASSLAQTDTQYF. In DNA, the CDR3 is TGTGCCAGCAGCTTGGCACAGACAGATACGCAGTATTTT.

The count of this clone is one. The gene calls are TRBV2 and TRBJ2-4; the D gene could be TRBD1 or TRBD2 (5 bases each). The V end lost 10 bases, the J end lost 0 bases, and 10 bases lay between the germline ends. The CDR3 contains 13 residues. CDR1 and CDR2 from the germline V gene are SNHLY and FYNNEI. CDR3 sequence: CATRELAKNIQYF. The DNA for the CDR3 is TGTGCCACCAGGGAGTTAGCCAAAAACATTCAGTACTTC.

This clone was seen once. The chain recombines TRBV6-5 with TRBJ1-2; D unresolved. The CDR3 covers 11 residues. Trimming pared 10 bases from V and 2 bases from J, leaving 8 bases between. CDR1 is MNHEY and CDR2 is SVGAGI in the germline V gene. The CDR3 DNA reads as TGTGCCACCGAGTGGAACTATGGCTACACCTTC. This sequence encodes CATEWNYGYTF.

This clone was detected a few times. J is TRBJ2-3 and V is TRBV27; maybe TRBD2 (5 bases). The CDR3 runs 11 residues. The ends were cut back, 11 bases at V and 8 bases at J, with 14 bases in the middle. CDR1 and CDR2 from the germline V gene are MNHEY and SMNVEV (reference sequence). Written as DNA, the CDR3 is TGTGCCTCCACCCGGGGTGTTACGCAGTATTTT. Its protein product is CASTRGVTQYF.

This rearrangement joins TRBV7-8 to TRBJ1-1; 7 positions agree with TRBD1. With 5 bases clipped from V and 4 bases from J, the junction kept 4 bases outside the gene matches. Germline values: CDR1 SGHVS, CDR2 FQNEAQ. This CDR3 comprises 13 residues. The CDR3 loop reads CASSTQGGTEAFF. CDR3 DNA sequence: TGTGCCAGCAGCACTCAGGGGGGCACTGAAGCTTTCTTT.

The J gene is TRBJ2-3, the V gene TRBV5-1, with TRBD2 matching 7 bases. The CDR3 has 16 residues. The V gene end was trimmed by 5 bases and the J gene end by 0 bases; junction bases not matched to a gene: 9. The germline CDR1 and CDR2 sequences are SGHRS and YFSETQ. Here the CDR3 reads CASSTGTTPSTDTQYF. The CDR3 nucleotides are TGCGCCAGCAGTACCGGGACTACTCCTAGCACAGATACGCAGTATTTT.

The chain carries TRBV18 and TRBJ1-2; D is perhaps TRBD1 (5 bases). The CDR3 spans 13 residues. Germline V gives CDR1 KGHSH, CDR2 LQKENI. The V gene lost 2 bases and the J gene lost 8 bases, with 12 bases spanning the gap. The CDR3: CASSPETASGYTF. The CDR3 nucleotides are TGTGCCAGCTCACCAGAGACAGCGTCCGGCTACACCTTC.

V usage is TRBV5-5 and J usage is TRBJ1-2, with 8 bases fitting TRBD1. The V gene's germline CDR1 is SGHKS and CDR2 YYEKEE (reference sequence). There are 17 residues in the CDR3. V shed 3 bases, J shed 2 bases, and the junction held 12 bases outside the gene matches. This CDR3 reads CASSSTGTGLRNYGYTF. The CDR3 DNA follows: TGTGCCAGCAGCTCGACCGGGACAGGCCTGAGGAACTATGGCTACACCTTC. Full variable domain (rest looked up from reference TRBV5-5 and TRBJ1-2): DAGVTQSPTHLIKTRGQQVTLRCSPISGHKSVSWYQQVLGQGPQFIFQYYEKEERGRGNFPDRFSARQFPNYSSELNVNALLLGDSALYLCASSSTGTGLRNYGYTFGSGTRLTVV.

The J gene is TRBJ1-2, the V gene TRBV5-1; D gene ambiguous. This CDR3 is 14 amino acids long. Germline loops: CDR1 SGHRS, CDR2 YFSETQ. V lost 4 bases and J 4 bases, leaving 14 bases between the germline ends. In DNA, the CDR3 is TGCGCCAGCAGCCCTCCCGACGGAGTCTATGGCTACACCTTC. Translated: CASSPPDGVYGYTF.

V gene TRBV5-1 combines with J gene TRBJ2-7; perhaps TRBD1 as D (5 bases). V was clipped by 4 bases and J by 3 bases, with 17 bases between them. Germline V lookup: CDR1 SGHRS, CDR2 YFSETQ. The CDR3 covers 15 residues. CDR3 loop: CASSPGHAANYEQYF. CDR3 nucleotide sequence: TGCGCCAGCAGCCCAGGACACGCGGCGAACTACGAGCAGTACTTC. The entire variable domain, with the rest obtained from reference TRBV5-1 and TRBJ2-7, is as follows: KAGVTQTPRYLIKTRGQQVTLSCSPISGHRSVSWYQQTPGQGLQFLFEYFSETQRNKGNFPGRFSGRQFSNSRSEMNVSTLELGDSALYLCASSPGHAANYEQYFGPGTRLTVT.

The table lists this clone with a count of one. This sequence joins TRBV21-1 and TRBJ2-1; TRBD2 is the table's D call and was not checked against the DNA. TRBV21-1 is a pseudogene. The CDR3 has 16 residues. CDR3 in amino acids: CASSRTTGLAVHEQFF. As DNA, the CDR3 is TGTGCCAGCAGCAGAACGACGGGACTAGCGGTCCATGAGCAGTTCTTC.

This clone was seen a single time. This rearrangement joins TRBV18 to TRBJ1-2, with 10 bases aligning to TRBD1. This CDR3 region has 14 residues. In germline, CDR1 is KGHSH, CDR2 LQKENI. Trimming removed 3 bases from V and 6 bases from J; junction bases left unmatched: 4. In nucleotides, the CDR3 is TGTGCCAGCTCACCGCAGACAGGGGGCGATGGCTACACCTTC. Translating gives CASSPQTGGDGYTF. The full variable domain, rest sourced from reference TRBV18 and TRBJ1-2, is NAGVMQNPRHLVRRRGQEARLRCSPMKGHSHVYWYRQLPEEGLKFMVYLQKENIIDESGMPKERFSAEFPKEGPSILRIQQVVRGDSAAYFCASSPQTGGDGYTFGSGTRLTVV.

This CDR3 is CATIGRAQGGYTF. CDR3 DNA sequence: TGTGCCACCATTGGTCGGGCCCAGGGAGGCTACACCTTC. The genes are TRBV19 and TRBJ1-2, with D maybe TRBD1 (5 bases). V was clipped by 10 bases and J by 8 bases, with 20 bases between them. Germline V gene lookup returns CDR1 LNHDA and CDR2 SQIVND (reference sequence). The CDR3 runs to 13 residues.

The gene calls are TRBV5-5 and TRBJ2-1; 7 bases map to TRBD1. J was trimmed by 0 bases and V by 4 bases; bases with no gene match: 4. The CDR3 runs 15 residues. Per the germline V gene, CDR1 is SGHKS and CDR2 is YYEKEE (reference sequence). CDR3 in amino acids: CASSQTGSSYNEQFF. CDR3 nucleotide sequence: TGTGCCAGCAGCCAGACAGGGAGCTCCTACAATGAGCAGTTCTTC.

V is TRBV5-1 and J is TRBJ1-3, with a weak D call TRBD1 (6 bases). Trimming removed 0 bases from V and 2 bases from J, with 9 bases in between. This CDR3 is 15 amino acids long. Germline assignment: CDR1 SGHRS and CDR2 YFSETQ. The CDR3 DNA reads TGCGCCAGCAGCTTGGACACAGGGCCTGGAAACACCATATATTTT. Translating it yields CASSLDTGPGNTIYF.

The V and J genes are TRBV3-1 (or the pseudogene TRBV3-2) and TRBJ1-5; a weak D match, TRBD1 (6 bases). This CDR3 region has 14 residues. Per germline, CDR1 LGHDT and CDR2 YNNKEL (reference sequence). V lost 4 bases, J lost 3 bases, and 10 bases lay in between. The CDR3 is CASSRGGFNQPQHF. As DNA, the CDR3 is TGTGCCAGCAGCCGGGGGGGCTTCAATCAGCCCCAGCATTTT.

This clone appeared a single time. The chain has TRBV19 and TRBJ1-5; 7 bases align to TRBD1. The CDR3 spans 16 residues. The junction had 11 bases not matched to a gene; V was cut back by 6 bases and J by 3 bases. The germline CDR1 and CDR2 sequences are LNHDA and SQIVND (reference sequence). The CDR3 coding sequence is TGTGCCAGTAGACACACGGGACAGAGAATCAATCAGCCCCAGCATTTT. Its translation: CASRHTGQRINQPQHF. The whole variable domain, filled in from reference TRBV19 and TRBJ1-5, reads DGGITQSPKYLFRKEGQNVTLSCEQNLNHDAMYWYRQDPGQGLRLIYYSQIVNDFQKGDIAEGYSVSREKKESFPLTVTSAQKNPTAFYLCASRHTGQRINQPQHFGDGTRLSIL.

The chain has TRBV19 and TRBJ1-5; no definite D call. The V end lost 9 bases, the J end lost 6 bases, and 15 bases lay between the germline ends. The CDR3 contains 13 residues. Germline V gene sequence: CDR1 LNHDA, CDR2 SQIVND (reference sequence). The DNA for the CDR3 is TGTGCCAGCGCAGAGGAACGGGGTCAGCCCCAGCATTTT. It translates to CASAEERGQPQHF.

The V call is TRBV30, the J call TRBJ1-1; D is ambiguous. CDR1 GTSNPN and CDR2 SVGIG come from the germline V gene (reference sequence). The CDR3 loop spans 14 amino acids. The V and J ends lost 0 bases and 0 bases respectively, with 8 bases between them. The CDR3 region is CAWSVRTLNTEAFF. CDR3 nucleotide sequence: TGTGCCTGGAGTGTACGGACTTTGAACACTGAAGCTTTCTTT.

This clone showed up just once. The V gene is TRBV19, the J gene TRBJ1-4; D is ambiguous. V gave up 3 bases and J gave up 3 bases, with 8 bases separating them. The CDR3 extends over 14 amino acids. Germline lookup yields CDR1 LNHDA and CDR2 SQIVND (reference sequence). CDR3 nucleotides: TGTGCCAGTAGTATGAATTCAGCTAATGAAAAACTGTTTTTT. This codes for CASSMNSANEKLFF. The full variable domain, completed using reference TRBV19 and TRBJ1-4, is DGGITQSPKYLFRKEGQNVTLSCEQNLNHDAMYWYRQDPGQGLRLIYYSQIVNDFQKGDIAEGYSVSREKKESFPLTVTSAQKNPTAFYLCASSMNSANEKLFFGSGTQLSVL.

The V and J genes are TRBV10-3 and TRBJ2-7; 9 bases line up with TRBD1. Germline CDR1 is ENHRY and CDR2 is SYGVKD. The V gene end was trimmed by 6 bases and the J gene end by 6 bases; junction bases not matched to a gene: 12. The CDR3 loop spans 15 amino acids. CDR3 region: CAIRPDRGSSFEQYF. CDR3 DNA: TGTGCCATCAGACCCGACAGGGGGAGCTCATTCGAGCAGTACTTC.

The rearrangement links TRBV29-1 to TRBJ2-3, with 11 positions matching TRBD2. J was trimmed by 3 bases and V by 6 bases; bases with no gene match: 2. Germline V CDR1 and CDR2: SQVTM, ANQGSEA. The CDR3 covers 13 residues. DNA of the CDR3: TGCAGCGTGTCTAGCGGGGGGACAGATACGCAGTATTTT. Translating it yields CSVSSGGTDTQYF.

The rearrangement uses TRBV5-1 and TRBJ2-7, with TRBD1 matching 10 bases. The V gene end was trimmed by 0 bases and the J gene end by 1 base; junction bases not matched to a gene: 4. The germline V gene has CDR1 SGHRS and CDR2 YFSETQ. The CDR3 contains 16 residues. As DNA, the CDR3 is TGCGCCAGCAGCTTGGGGGGGACAGGGGTGTCCTACGAGCAGTACTTC. As protein: CASSLGGTGVSYEQYF.

The rearrangement uses TRBV30 and TRBJ1-6, with 8 bases identical to TRBD1. This CDR3 is 15 amino acids long. V was clipped by 2 bases and J by 6 bases; unmatched bases: 6. Looked up from germline, CDR1 is GTSNPN and CDR2 is SVGIG (reference sequence). DNA for the CDR3: TGTGCCTGGAGTCGGACAGGGATAGTTAATTCACCCCTCCACTTT. Protein: CAWSRTGIVNSPLHF.

CDR3 amino acids: CASSQDWGVGELFF. In DNA form, the CDR3 reads TGTGCCAGCAGCCAAGATTGGGGGGTTGGGGAGCTGTTTTTT. The chain is built from TRBV3-1 (or the pseudogene TRBV3-2) and TRBJ2-2; tentatively, D is TRBD2 (6 bases). The ends were cut back, 0 bases at V and 8 bases at J, with 10 bases in the middle. Germline lookup yields CDR1 LGHDT and CDR2 YNNKEL (reference sequence). CDR3 length equals 14 residues.